This T cell receptor (beta chain) was captured in a study of shared clonotypes between healthy human individuals. Details on this clone: The antigen is not known.

CDR3 length: 13 amino acids. V lost 5 bases and J 5 bases, leaving 10 bases between the germline ends. The V gene's germline CDR1 is SGHRS and CDR2 YFSETQ. Profiling relied on immunoSEQ multiplex PCR, and the TCRdb table lists in-frame clones only, not all of them. Among about 1 million clones, 70% to 80% were seen once, and the ten largest hold around 0.47%. The study's findings and limits: Only a few donors were included, so the genetic and exposure-history diversity represented was limited.

The specimen sequenced was memory CD4+ T cells from PBMCs. Described subset: CD45RA-negative fraction. The rearrangement joins TRBV5-1 to TRBJ2-2; D remains ambiguous. The TCR originated in a man aged 18-30 years in good health. Some clones in this sample may be carry-over from other donors' samples. CDR3 protein: CASSPSRTGELFF. Written as DNA, the CDR3 is TGCGCCAGCAGTCCCTCACGGACCGGGGAGCTGTTTTTT. The full variable domain, in which reference TRBV5-1 and TRBJ2-2 provide the parts outside the CDR3, is KAGVTQTPRYLIKTRGQQVTLSCSPISGHRSVSWYQQTPGQGLQFLFEYFSETQRNKGNFPGRFSGRQFSNSRSEMNVSTLELGDSALYLCASSPSRTGELFFGEGSRLTVL.